What follows are 25 T cell receptor beta chains derived from one specimen sequenced in a study of T cell repertoires in cytomegalovirus infection. TCRdb reprocessed the reads via MiXCR and lists one record per CDR3 protein. The repertoire consists of roughly 150,000 distinct CDR3 sequences, with roughly 17% occurring once and the leading ten covering about 19%. Source material: CD8+ T cells from PBMCs. The receptors derive from a human donor in good health (CMV status not recorded). Some clones in this sample may be carry-over from other donors' samples.

This clonotype appeared a single time. DNA of the CDR3: TGCGCCAGCAGCCAAGTCGGGAGGGCCGTCGGGACCGGGGAGCTGTTTTTT. Protein: CASSQVGRAVGTGELFF. V gene TRBV4-3 combines with J gene TRBJ2-2; 8 bases are a match to TRBD2. The CDR3 is 17 amino acids. V was clipped by 1 base and J by 5 bases; unmatched bases: 9. CDR1 LGHNA and CDR2 YSLEER come from the germline V gene.

The sample holds a few counts of this clonotype. This chain joins TRBV20-1 and TRBJ1-2; D gene uncertain. Germline V CDR1 and CDR2: DFQATT, SNEGSKA (reference sequence). The CDR3 runs 14 residues. V lost 0 bases to trimming and J lost 4 bases, with 12 bases between them. Written as DNA, the CDR3 is TGCAGTGCTAGAGATCTTGGCGAATTCTATGGCTACACCTTC. Its translation is CSARDLGEFYGYTF.

The V call is TRBV7-9, the J call TRBJ2-7, with D possibly matching TRBD1 (6 bases). This CDR3 spans 13 amino acids. Trimming stripped 9 bases from V and 2 bases from J, with 14 bases between. Germline V gives CDR1 SEHNR, CDR2 FQNEAQ (reference sequence). CDR3 sequence reads: CASSITGTYEQYF. CDR3 bases: TGTGCCAGTTCCATAACAGGGACCTACGAGCAGTACTTC.

This clonotype was seen only a few times. The chain carries TRBV7-2 and TRBJ1-1; D is unclear. V lost 5 bases, J lost 0 bases, and 7 bases lay in between. CDR3 length: 13 amino acids. Germline assignment: CDR1 SGHTA and CDR2 FQGNSA. The CDR3 bases are TGTGCCAGCAGCGCCCGGATGAACACTGAAGCTTTCTTT. Translating gives CASSARMNTEAFF. Looking up the rest from reference TRBV7-2 and TRBJ1-1 gives the full variable domain: GAGVSQSPSNKVTEKGKDVELRCDPISGHTALYWYRQSLGQGLEFLIYFQGNSAPDKSGLPSDRFSAERTGGSVSTLTIQRTQQEDSAVYLCASSARMNTEAFFGQGTRLTVV.

The J gene is TRBJ2-3, the V gene TRBV5-1; D might be TRBD2 (5 bases). CDR1 and CDR2 from the germline V gene are SGHRS and YFSETQ. The CDR3 is made up of 15 amino acids. Trimming pared 1 base from V and 11 bases from J, leaving 20 bases between. The CDR3 DNA reads TGCGCCAGCAGCTTGAAGAGTCCAAGAGAACTAGAGCAGTATTTT. It yields the protein CASSLKSPRELEQYF. Full variable domain (missing parts from reference TRBV5-1 and TRBJ2-3): KAGVTQTPRYLIKTRGQQVTLSCSPISGHRSVSWYQQTPGQGLQFLFEYFSETQRNKGNFPGRFSGRQFSNSRSEMNVSTLELGDSALYLCASSLKSPRELEQYFGPGTRLTVL.

This clonotype was counted ten times or more. This chain links TRBV7-8 with TRBJ2-7; 7 bases fit TRBD1. V lost 2 bases, J lost 0 bases, and 13 bases stayed unmatched. This CDR3 spans 18 amino acids. Germline loops: CDR1 SGHVS, CDR2 FQNEAQ. The CDR3 bases are TGTGCCAGCAGCTTACCTTTAGCAACAGGGGCGAGCTCCTACGAGCAGTACTTC. This codes for CASSLPLATGASSYEQYF.

This clonotype was seen more than once but under ten times. The chain has TRBV7-8 and TRBJ2-1, with 7 bases lining up with TRBD2. The CDR3 sequence is 16 residues long. Germline CDR1 and CDR2: SGHVS and FQNEAQ. Germline trimming cut 5 bases from V and 3 bases from J; bases unmatched to any gene: 10. The CDR3 region is CASSIRGRDYYNEQFF. Here the CDR3 DNA reads TGTGCCAGCAGCATACGGGGCAGGGACTACTACAATGAGCAGTTCTTC.

This clonotype has more than one count but fewer than ten. The CDR3 bases are TGTGCCAGCAGTTTTCAATCCGTGATCCCGGGGCAGTACTTC. It codes for CASSFQSVIPGQYF. The genes are TRBV28 and TRBJ2-7; D is unclear. This CDR3 spans 14 amino acids. V lost 3 bases and J lost 9, with 18 bases in between. The germline V gene has CDR1 MDHEN and CDR2 SYDVKM.

As regards this clonotype: Its ends do not fully match the called genes, so a read error is possible. The rearrangement joins TRBV7-9 to TRBJ2-5; D assignment may be TRBD1 or TRBD2 (6 bases each). CDR3 size: 14 residues. The germline CDR1 and CDR2 sequences are SEHNR and FQNEAQ (reference sequence). Here the CDR3 DNA reads TGTGCCAGCAGCTCGAACAGGGATCGGCTAGCGATGGACTTC. Translation: CASSSNRDRLAMDF.

This clonotype was observed a few times. The gene calls are TRBV6-5 and TRBJ2-7; 8 bases line up with TRBD2. The length of the CDR3 is 16 residues. The germline V gene has CDR1 MNHEY and CDR2 SVGAGI. V lost 6 bases and J lost 3; bases outside the gene matches: 13. In DNA, the CDR3 is TGTGCCAGCAGCCGAGACACTAGCGGTGGTTTCTACGAGCAGTACTTC. This translates into CASSRDTSGGFYEQYF.

This clonotype was counted only a few times. The V and J genes are TRBV6-8 and TRBJ2-1, with 9 bases that match TRBD1. The CDR3 has 15 amino acids. J gave up 3 bases and V 2 bases, and 2 bases lay outside the gene matches. Germline CDR1 reads MNHGY; CDR2 reads SAAAGT. The CDR3 bases are TGTGCCAGCAGTTACCCGGGACAGGGCTACAATGAGCAGTTCTTC. This encodes CASSYPGQGYNEQFF.

The rearrangement uses TRBV6-2 or TRBV6-3 and TRBJ2-3; TRBD2 aligns across 7 bases. The CDR3 length is 15 residues. The trim removed 4 bases at V and 5 bases at J, leaving 9 bases unmatched. The V gene's germline CDR1 is MNHEY and CDR2 SVGEGT. Here the CDR3 reads CASSLPAGAVDTQYF. CDR3 DNA sequence: TGTGCCAGCAGTTTACCTGCGGGAGCGGTAGATACGCAGTATTTT.

This sequence joins TRBV19 and TRBJ2-7, with D hard to call. The CDR3 extends over 13 amino acids. Trimming pared 5 bases from V and 6 bases from J, leaving 14 bases between. CDR1 is LNHDA and CDR2 is SQIVND in the germline V gene (reference sequence). DNA of the CDR3: TGTGCCAGTAGTCCCTCCGGAATCTCCGAGCAGTACTTC. This sequence encodes CASSPSGISEQYF.

This clonotype was picked up many times. The CDR3 DNA follows: TGTGCCAGCAGCTTAGGTCCGGGTGGGAACTATGGCTACACCTTC. This encodes CASSLGPGGNYGYTF. The chain uses TRBV7-2 and TRBJ1-2; the D is unclear. Germline loops: CDR1 SGHTA, CDR2 FQGNSA. V was trimmed by 1 base and J by 2 bases, leaving 11 bases between them. This CDR3 has 15 amino acids. Looking up the rest from reference TRBV7-2 and TRBJ1-2 gives the full variable domain: GAGVSQSPSNKVTEKGKDVELRCDPISGHTALYWYRQSLGQGLEFLIYFQGNSAPDKSGLPSDRFSAERTGGSVSTLTIQRTQQEDSAVYLCASSLGPGGNYGYTFGSGTRLTVV.

The sample holds a few counts of this clonotype. The chain has TRBV7-9 and TRBJ2-1; tentative D call: TRBD1 (6 bases). The CDR3 is 16 residues long. CDR1 and CDR2 from the germline V gene are SEHNR and FQNEAQ (reference sequence). V dropped 2 bases and J dropped 0 bases, with 11 bases sitting between them. CDR3 residues: CASSLNEGGSYNEQFF. CDR3 DNA sequence: TGTGCCAGCAGCTTAAACGAAGGGGGCTCCTACAATGAGCAGTTCTTC.

This clonotype came up a few times. J is TRBJ1-5 and V is TRBV7-9, with 7 bases aligning to TRBD1. The CDR3 length is 14 residues. Looked up from germline, CDR1 is SEHNR and CDR2 is FQNEAQ (reference sequence). Germline trimming cut 2 bases from V and 6 bases from J; bases unmatched to any gene: 4. CDR3 sequence (DNA): TGTGCCAGCAGCTTACCCGGACAGGCTCAGCCCCAGCATTTT. Its translation: CASSLPGQAQPQHF.

This clonotype was seen only a few times. This rearrangement joins TRBV4-1 to TRBJ2-1; D remains ambiguous. Germline V CDR1 and CDR2: MGHRA, YSYEKL. The CDR3 covers 14 residues. The V end lost 2 bases, the J end lost 0 bases, and 5 bases lay between the germline ends. The CDR3 reads CASSQTVSYNEQFF. The CDR3 bases are TGCGCCAGCAGCCAAACAGTCTCCTACAATGAGCAGTTCTTC.

This clonotype came up a few times. V and J are TRBV7-9 and TRBJ2-4; perhaps TRBD2 as D (5 bases). Germline lookup yields CDR1 SEHNR and CDR2 FQNEAQ (reference sequence). The CDR3 has 13 residues. Trimming took off 4 bases at V and 5 bases at J, with 9 bases between the two ends. The DNA for the CDR3 is TGTGCCAGCAGCTCCGGGGTTCAAAACATTCAGTACTTC. Protein sequence: CASSSGVQNIQYF. Using reference TRBV7-9 and TRBJ2-4 for the parts outside the CDR3, the full variable domain is DTGVSQNPRHKITKRGQNVTFRCDPISEHNRLYWYRQTLGQGPEFLTYFQNEAQLEKSRLLSDRFSAERPKGSFSTLEIQRTEQGDSAMYLCASSSGVQNIQYFGAGTRLSVL.

At least ten counts were recorded for this clonotype. The rearrangement joins TRBV7-8 to TRBJ2-7, with D unclear. Germline CDR1 SGHVS, CDR2 FQNEAQ. The length of the CDR3 is 14 residues. V was cut by 1 base and J by 2 bases, with 9 bases left in between. CDR3 coding DNA: TGTGCCAGCAGCTTAGGGGCATCGACCTACGAGCAGTACTTC. It is translated as CASSLGASTYEQYF.

This clonotype has just a few counts. This chain connects TRBV11-2 to TRBJ2-7; D unresolved. The CDR3 is 14 residues long. Trimming left V 5 bases short and J 2 bases short, with 13 bases between. Germline V gene sequence: CDR1 SGHAT, CDR2 FQNNGV. Written as DNA, the CDR3 is TGTGCCAGCAGCCGAGAAATAGGAACCTACGAGCAGTACTTC. It yields the protein CASSREIGTYEQYF.

This clonotype was recorded at least ten times. V usage is TRBV11-1 and J usage is TRBJ2-1; D is unclear. Looked up from germline, CDR1 is SGHAT and CDR2 is FQDESV (reference sequence). The CDR3 runs to 15 residues. Trimming shortened V by 5 bases and J by 0 bases, and 11 bases separated the two germline ends. CDR3 residues: CASSLPRRSYNEQFF. The CDR3 coding sequence is TGTGCCAGCAGCCTCCCGCGCCGCTCCTACAATGAGCAGTTCTTC.

This clonotype was detected ten times or more. The V gene is TRBV7-2, the J gene TRBJ2-7; TRBD1 is a possible D gene (5 bases). The CDR3 is 18 residues long. CDR1 is SGHTA and CDR2 is FQGNSA in the germline V gene. Between the trimmed V and J ends, which lost 2 bases and 3 bases, there was a span of 23 bases. CDR3 in DNA: TGTGCCAGCAGCTTAAACGGCAGGGTTGCAGGTTCGGGCTACGAGCAGTACTTC. As protein: CASSLNGRVAGSGYEQYF.

The table lists this clonotype with a few counts. The chain is built from TRBV20-1 and TRBJ2-3; D remains ambiguous. Trimming stripped 1 base from V and 5 bases from J, with 16 bases between. The germline CDR1 and CDR2 sequences are DFQATT and SNEGSKA (reference sequence). This CDR3 contains 15 residues. The CDR3 here is CSARGLDRPRDTQYF. As DNA, the CDR3 is TGCAGTGCTAGAGGGCTGGACCGACCGAGAGATACGCAGTATTTT.

The gene calls are TRBV27 and TRBJ2-2, with D possibly matching TRBD1 (6 bases). Per germline, CDR1 MNHEY and CDR2 SMNVEV (reference sequence). The CDR3 has 15 residues. The ends were cut back, 6 bases at V and 2 bases at J, with 13 bases in the middle. The DNA for the CDR3 is TGTGCCAGCAGCCCCGGACAGATAAACACCGGGGAGCTGTTTTTT. Its protein product is CASSPGQINTGELFF.

This chain links TRBV14 with TRBJ2-3; 10 nucleotides match TRBD2. V was clipped by 2 bases and J by 2 bases; unmatched bases: 4. The CDR3 spans 16 residues. The germline gives CDR1 SGHDN, CDR2 FVKESK. CDR3 amino acids: CASSQRLAGLTDTQYF. CDR3 DNA: TGTGCCAGCAGCCAAAGACTAGCGGGCCTCACAGATACGCAGTATTTT.